This record covers a single TCR beta chain. These data originate in a study of blood T cell repertoires in COVID-19. Ages ranged from roughly 18 to 100 years, with residence in some 25 US areas. Trimming left V 8 bases short and J 1 base short, with 11 bases between. Germline V CDR1 and CDR2: LNHDA, SQIVND (reference sequence). The CDR3 is made up of 13 amino acids. The authors' processing: Amplifying reference gene primers gave estimates of nucleated cell counts. Using immunoSEQ multiplex PCR, the repertoire was profiled, and TCRdb retains in-frame clones only, with some absent. That table gives V, J and clone size, and the DNA gave D and trimming. Of around 290,000 clones detected, about nine tenths appear once; the ten largest clones hold approximately 2.4%.

V gene TRBV19 combines with J gene TRBJ2-5; D not certain. The TCR was taken from a woman aged 18-30 years who had recovered from COVID-19. The sequencing sample was made of PBMCs or T cells enriched from blood (not recorded which). The CDR3 DNA sequence: TGTGCCAGTTCCTGGAGTGTCCAAGAGACCCAGTACTTC. Translation gives CASSWSVQETQYF.